The 26 T cell receptor beta chains presented below share a single source sample, sequenced in a study of PD-L1 blockade in urothelial cancer. Some clones are missing from TCRdb's copy, which holds only in-frame ones; the method was immunoSEQ multiplex PCR. The table records some 41,000 clones, more than 75% of them present only once. The specimen comprised PBMCs, sampled around atezolizumab (anti-PD-L1) treatment. Source of these receptors: an older woman with urothelial cancer.

This clone has a handful of counts. The chain joins TRBV12-5 to TRBJ2-2, with D maybe TRBD1 (6 bases). Trimming pared 5 bases from V and 1 base from J, leaving 14 bases between. The CDR3 totals 16 residues. CDR1 and CDR2 from the germline V gene are LGHNT and FRNRAP. The CDR3, as DNA: TGTGCTAGTGGTCCCGGGACACTAATGAACACCGGGGAGCTGTTTTTT. As protein: CASGPGTLMNTGELFF. Complete variable domain (other parts from reference TRBV12-5 and TRBJ2-2): DARVTQTPRHKVTEMGQEVTMRCQPILGHNTVFWYRQTMMQGLELLAYFRNRAPLDDSGMPKDRFSAEMPDATLATLKIQPSEPRDSAVYFCASGPGTLMNTGELFFGEGSRLTVL.

The chain has TRBV5-4 and TRBJ1-2; a possible D gene is TRBD1 (6 bases). With 2 bases removed from V and 6 bases from J, the gap between germline ends came to 11 bases. The CDR3 extends over 13 amino acids. The germline CDR1 and CDR2 sequences are SGHNT and YYREEE (reference sequence). The CDR3: CASSFAGADGYTF. The CDR3 DNA reads as TGTGCCAGCAGCTTCGCAGGGGCGGATGGCTACACCTTC.

This chain links TRBV7-3 with TRBJ2-5; 7 nucleotides line up with TRBD1. With 5 bases clipped from V and 5 bases from J, the junction kept 11 bases outside the gene matches. The germline V gene encodes CDR1 SGHTA and CDR2 FQGTGA. The CDR3 has 15 amino acids. The CDR3 loop is CASSTHRTGHETQYF. CDR3 coding DNA: TGTGCCAGCAGCACTCACCGGACAGGCCATGAGACCCAGTACTTC.

The chain uses TRBV19 and TRBJ2-7, with 8 bases matching TRBD1. Per the germline V gene, CDR1 is LNHDA and CDR2 is SQIVND (reference sequence). The V gene end was trimmed by 4 bases and the J gene end by 2 bases; junction bases not matched to a gene: 1. This CDR3 contains 13 residues. In DNA, the CDR3 is TGTGCCAGTAGTAGGGACAGGCCCTACGAGCAGTACTTC. It specifies CASSRDRPYEQYF.

This sequence joins TRBV5-1 and TRBJ1-2; 8 positions agree with TRBD1. In germline, CDR1 is SGHRS, CDR2 YFSETQ. V lost 3 bases, J lost 10 bases, and 17 bases stayed unmatched. This CDR3 has 16 residues. CDR3 DNA sequence: TGCGCCAGCAGCTGGAGTAACAAAGACAGGGGAGGATCCTACACCTTC. It is translated as CASSWSNKDRGGSYTF.

Only one count was recorded for this clone. The chain couples TRBV6-1 to TRBJ1-3; 7 bases line up with TRBD1. Unmatched junction bases numbered 12, after V lost 8 bases and J lost 8 bases. Germline loops: CDR1 MNHNS, CDR2 SASEGT. The CDR3 is made up of 14 amino acids. CDR3 amino acids: CASGPGQQGYTIYF. Written as DNA, the CDR3 is TGTGCCAGCGGACCGGGACAGCAAGGCTACACCATATATTTT.

This chain uses TRBV18 with TRBJ2-7, with TRBD2 identical over 8 bases. This CDR3 has 16 residues. Germline V lookup: CDR1 KGHSH, CDR2 LQKENI. Unmatched junction bases numbered 9, after V lost 3 bases and J lost 2 bases. The CDR3 loop is CASSPRGAGDTYEQYF. The CDR3 bases are TGTGCCAGCTCACCTCGTGGAGCGGGAGATACCTACGAGCAGTACTTC.

This clone was observed a handful of times. The chain uses TRBV10-1 and TRBJ2-7; TRBD2 matches 7 bases. Trimming at V came to 5 bases and at J to 1 base, leaving 2 bases not matched to a gene. This CDR3 is built from 13 residues. Germline CDR1 WNHNN, CDR2 SYGVQD (reference sequence). CDR3 sequence: CASSLGGSYEQYF. As DNA, the CDR3 is TGCGCCAGCAGTCTCGGGGGGTCCTACGAGCAGTACTTC.

The table lists this clone with a count of one. This chain uses TRBV5-1 with TRBJ1-1, with D unresolved. Trimming took 1 base from V and 2 from J, leaving 6 bases between them. The CDR3 consists of 13 residues. Per germline, CDR1 SGHRS and CDR2 YFSETQ. CDR3 protein: CASSLRSNTEAFF. In DNA form, the CDR3 reads TGCGCCAGCAGCTTGCGGTCCAACACTGAAGCTTTCTTT.

This clone was seen a handful of times. V is TRBV5-1 and J is TRBJ2-3; 7 bases fit TRBD1. This CDR3 is 15 amino acids long. Germline CDR1 and CDR2: SGHRS and YFSETQ. The ends lost 4 bases at V and 0 bases at J; junction bases unmatched: 5. The CDR3 protein is CASSGGQTSTDTQYF. The CDR3 DNA reads as TGCGCCAGCAGCGGGGGACAGACTAGCACAGATACGCAGTATTTT.

The rearrangement joins TRBV13 to TRBJ2-1, with 8 bases that match TRBD2. Germline V gene data show CDR1 as PRHDT and CDR2 as FYEKMQ (reference sequence). This CDR3 is built from 18 residues. V dropped 5 bases and J dropped 6; count of bases not matched to a gene: 18. The chain's CDR3 is CASSTRTSIANSPNEQFF. The CDR3 nucleotides are TGTGCCAGCAGCACACGGACTAGCATAGCCAACTCCCCCAATGAGCAGTTCTTC.

This chain's CDR3 is CASSLGGGQYF. In DNA, the CDR3 is TGTGCCAGCAGCCTTGGGGGAGGCCAGTACTTC. J is TRBJ2-5 and V is TRBV2; tentatively, D is TRBD2 (6 bases). V lost 6 bases, J lost 10 bases, and 12 bases lay in between. CDR1 SNHLY and CDR2 FYNNEI come from the germline V gene. This CDR3 contains 11 residues.

The chain uses TRBV7-8 and TRBJ2-7; TRBD1 agrees at 8 bases. Germline V gene data show CDR1 as SGHVS and CDR2 as FQNEAQ. This CDR3 contains 14 residues. V was clipped by 5 bases and J by 3 bases; unmatched bases: 6. In nucleotides, the CDR3 is TGTGCCAGCAGCGTCACTGGACAGGGCTACGAGCAGTACTTC. It translates to CASSVTGQGYEQYF.

To note about this clone: Other DNA sequences in this specimen translate into the identical CDR3. The V and J genes are TRBV5-1 and TRBJ2-7; 8 nucleotides align to TRBD1. CDR1 and CDR2 (germline): SGHRS, YFSETQ. The CDR3 is made up of 15 amino acids. V dropped 0 bases and J dropped 3; count of bases not matched to a gene: 5. The CDR3 DNA reads as TGCGCCAGCAGCTTGGCGCAGGGGGCTTTCTACGAGCAGTACTTC. It translates to CASSLAQGAFYEQYF.

This clone was observed a single time. The chain employs TRBV19 and TRBJ2-6; 11 bases are a match to TRBD1. Germline lookup yields CDR1 LNHDA and CDR2 SQIVND (reference sequence). The CDR3 totals 16 residues. V was clipped by 6 bases and J by 3 bases; unmatched bases: 4. Here the CDR3 DNA reads TGTGCCAGTAGGGACAGGGGGCGAAATGGGGCCAACGTCCTGACTTTC. This sequence encodes CASRDRGRNGANVLTF.

In regard to this clone: An end of the junction does not agree with germline; a read error may underlie this. The chain combines TRBV10-3 with TRBJ1-4; a weak D match, TRBD1 (6 bases). This CDR3 comprises 14 residues. CDR1 is ENHRY and CDR2 is SYGVKD in the germline V gene. The CDR3 loop reads CAISKTGANQKLFF. DNA for the CDR3: TGTGCCATCAGTAAGACAGGCGCTAATCAAAAACTGTTTTTT.

This chain joins TRBV10-3 and TRBJ2-1; 8 bases are shared with TRBD2. CDR3 length equals 14 residues. Germline trimming cut 4 bases from V and 8 bases from J; bases unmatched to any gene: 7. Germline lookup yields CDR1 ENHRY and CDR2 SYGVKD. The CDR3 spells CAISVGTSSYEQFF. In nucleotides, the CDR3 is TGTGCCATCAGTGTAGGGACTAGTTCCTATGAGCAGTTCTTC.

The chain employs TRBV28 and TRBJ2-1; TRBD2 aligns across 7 bases. V dropped 6 bases and J dropped 7; count of bases not matched to a gene: 18. CDR1 and CDR2 (germline): MDHEN, SYDVKM. The CDR3 is 17 residues long. The CDR3 region has the DNA TGTGCCAGCAGGTTTACGCTATGGCTAGCGGAGGAGAATGAGCAGTTCTTC. Translated: CASRFTLWLAEENEQFF.

This chain's CDR3 is CASSAGRIETQYF. In nucleotides, the CDR3 is TGTGCCAGCAGTGCGGGCCGGATCGAGACCCAGTACTTC. V usage is TRBV28 and J usage is TRBJ2-5; a possible D gene is TRBD2 (5 bases). V was trimmed by 5 bases and J by 5 bases, leaving 12 bases between them. CDR3 size: 13 residues. CDR1 and CDR2 (germline): MDHEN, SYDVKM.

V usage is TRBV4-1 and J usage is TRBJ2-7; possibly TRBD1 for D (5 bases). The CDR3 consists of 14 residues. Germline V lookup: CDR1 MGHRA, CDR2 YSYEKL. Trimming pared 0 bases from V and 0 bases from J, leaving 6 bases between. CDR3 coding DNA: TGCGCCAGCAGCCAAGAGGACATCTCCTACGAGCAGTACTTC. This gives the protein CASSQEDISYEQYF.

The rearrangement uses TRBV12-5 and TRBJ2-5; weak D call: TRBD2 (6 bases). Between the trimmed V and J ends, which lost 6 bases and 0 bases, there was a span of 8 bases. This CDR3 spans 13 amino acids. Looked up from germline, CDR1 is LGHNT and CDR2 is FRNRAP. As DNA, the CDR3 is TGTGCTAGTGGGCCGGGAGACCAAGAGACCCAGTACTTC. Residues: CASGPGDQETQYF.

The chain links TRBV29-1 to TRBJ2-7; the D gene is possibly TRBD1 (5 bases). The CDR3 length is 15 residues. Germline loops: CDR1 SQVTM, CDR2 ANQGSEA. V lost 3 bases to trimming and J lost 1 base, with 16 bases between them. The CDR3 region has the DNA TGCAGCGTTGATCGATTTCTAGGGGATTCCTACGAGCAGTACTTC. Translation gives CSVDRFLGDSYEQYF.

This clone was detected only once. V and J are TRBV9 and TRBJ2-1, with D possibly being TRBD1 (6 bases). CDR1 is SGDLS and CDR2 is YYNGEE in the germline V gene. V was clipped by 1 base and J by 10 bases, with 12 bases between them. CDR3 length: 13 residues. The CDR3 loop reads CASSVRGGEEQFF. The CDR3 DNA reads TGTGCCAGCAGCGTAAGAGGGGGTGAGGAGCAGTTCTTC.

The chain joins TRBV6-1 to TRBJ2-3; TRBD2 matches at 7 bases. The ends lost 8 bases at V and 2 bases at J; junction bases unmatched: 4. Germline CDR1 is MNHNS and CDR2 is SASEGT. The CDR3 has 13 residues. The CDR3 DNA reads TGTGCCAGCGCGACTAGCTTCACAGATACGCAGTATTTT. Its protein product is CASATSFTDTQYF.

The chain carries TRBV7-2 and TRBJ2-6; possibly TRBD1 for D (6 bases). CDR1 is SGHTA and CDR2 is FQGNSA in the germline V gene. The CDR3 sequence is 17 residues long. Trimming cost V 4 bases and J 3 bases, with 16 bases left between them. CDR3: CASSYRLGAGGANVLTF. CDR3 DNA: TGTGCCAGCAGCTACAGGTTGGGGGCGGGTGGGGCCAACGTCCTGACTTTC. Full variable domain (rest looked up from reference TRBV7-2 and TRBJ2-6): GAGVSQSPSNKVTEKGKDVELRCDPISGHTALYWYRQSLGQGLEFLIYFQGNSAPDKSGLPSDRFSAERTGGSVSTLTIQRTQQEDSAVYLCASSYRLGAGGANVLTFGAGSRLTVL.

The chain's CDR3 is CASSVWGVRNQPQHF. The CDR3 bases are TGTGCCAGCAGCGTATGGGGGGTACGCAATCAGCCCCAGCATTTT. J is TRBJ1-5 and V is TRBV9; weak D call: TRBD1 (5 bases). This CDR3 is 15 amino acids long. Trimming shortened V by 1 base and J by 2 bases, and 10 bases separated the two germline ends. Per germline, CDR1 SGDLS and CDR2 YYNGEE.